This T cell receptor (beta chain) is from a study of beta chain features in type 1 diabetes (dated by TCRdb to 2017 to 2018). Background on the whole study: Mean age, gender distribution, total cell number and subset yield were not different between patients and healthy donors. A total of approximately 100,000,000 sorted cells were examined across all samples, and the number of cells per subset was strongly correlated with RNA yield. In the study, recently diagnosed type 1 diabetes patients and matched healthy donors were compared on the TCRB repertoires of their sorted circulating CD4+ T cell subsets. Naive and central memory subsets were obtained from all 30 or so donors, but regulatory and stem cell-like memory subsets were isolated from only 8 patients and roughly eight healthy donors.

The entire amount of isolated RNA was reverse transcribed using the High Capacity cDNA Reverse Transcription Kit, so the sequenced TCRB transcripts were expressed ones. Deep immunoSEQ sequencing was applied to naive, central memory and regulatory T cell samples, giving an average of around 4 million total reads per sample. Sorted cells were lysed in RLT buffer and RNA was extracted with DNase-treated RNeasy Micro or Mini kits, depending on cell number. Each cell subset was processed on its own to prevent cross-contamination, while patient and healthy donor samples were processed together. The immunoSEQ multiplex PCR was used to amplify TCRB sequences from cDNA, generating 87-bp fragments that spanned the CDR3 region. The amplicons were sequenced using the Illumina HiSeq platform. Under the source paper's analysis protocol: PCR bias was corrected computationally using synthetic template baselines, and reads within Hamming distance 2 were collapsed, with unmergeable singletons discarded. By aligning reads against IMGT, V, D and J genes, CDR3 length, and insertions or deletions at six rearrangement sites were assigned. Clonotype counts were normalized to sorted cell number within each subset before computing true diversity and Gini coefficients with the tcR R package. The overlap coefficient, calculated on TCRB nucleotide sequences, was used to measure repertoire sharing. Out-of-frame TCRB sequences from naive cells were analyzed as a proxy for the pre-selection repertoire. This immuneACCESS table, as held by TCRdb, lists in-frame sequences with V and J called but not all clones. Of the missing ones, under half trace to an unresolved V gene in checked studies; the others have no known cause. V and J calls and clone size follow that table, whereas D and trimming were derived from the DNA. This sample has roughly 260,000 clones in its table, and under 13% of those were observed once. Roughly 0.017% of the sample comes from the top ten.

Comments on this clone: It has no known antigen specificity. Base qualities are not provided; no much larger clone lies one nucleotide away.

Each donor gave one peripheral blood draw, roughly 110 mL on average, collected into heparinised tubes. A BD FACSAria II was used to sort naive, central memory, regulatory and stem cell-like memory CD4+ T cells with a panel that included CD45RO, CCR7, CD25, CD127, CD95 and CD27. Purity was above 95% for every sorted population. PBMCs were isolated right away by Lymphoprep density gradient centrifugation and were stained directly, without culture. So that batch effects would be minimized, each experiment stained and sorted samples in pairs, pairing one healthy donor with one patient. The paper's findings and limits, for the study overall: At VDJ recombination sites, patients with type 1 diabetes made fewer insertions and deleted more nucleotides, a pattern implying thymic rearrangement abnormalities. Because the HLA sub-analyses included only small numbers of individuals, any influence of HLA type on TCRB rearrangement was left unresolved. Naive, central memory and regulatory TCRB repertoires appeared to be more similar among patients than among healthy donors. Type 1 diabetes patients showed a moderate but significant shortening of TCRB CDR3 length in all four CD4+ subsets. Because cDNA was sequenced instead of genomic DNA, activated cells with high expression could be over-represented, although the groups did not differ in activation or CD3 levels. Shorter templates might be favored by PCR, yet because patient and control samples were amplified and corrected together, any such skew would affect both groups equally.

Reading from cysteine to phenylalanine, the CDR3 counts 15 amino acids. Of the read, only the CDR3 DNA is kept; its 45 bases are in frame from base 1. The germline V gene yields SNHLY for CDR1 and FYNNEI for CDR2. V lost 5 bases and J lost 2 bases, and the count of bases not matched to a germline gene is 6. Recombination joined TRBV2 with TRBJ2-5, with 9 bases aligning to TRBD1. Sequencing was done on a sample of naive CD4+ T cells from blood. Reading the label with the study, this specimen's cell subset or site is: true naive CD4+ T cells. This clonotype was obtained from a man between 25 and 39 years old with type 1 diabetes. CDR3 region: CASSIRTGAQETQYF. The nucleotide sequence is TGTGCCAGCAGTATAAGGACAGGGGCACAAGAGACCCAGTACTTC.